This T cell receptor (beta chain) was sequenced in a study of identical twins. Overall study findings and caveats: The study found excess low generation probability among twin-shared out-of-frame alpha sequences. Zero-insertion findings could be partly confounded by invariant cells (MAIT and iNKT cells).

Unique molecular identifiers were present on the cDNA, and a universal primer site came from template switching. One entry per CDR3 protein results from TCRdb running MiXCR on the 5' RACE reads. The repertoire has about 890,000 distinct CDR3 sequences, about 12% of them found once; the top ten carry roughly 1.6%. At least ten counts were recorded for this clonotype. Its antigen is currently unknown. This same sample was also taken into another study, of yellow fever vaccine responses in identical twins.

This receptor was taken from a woman aged 18-30 years in good health. The specimen was PBMCs.

CDR3 loop: CASSLDRAYNEQFF. The CDR3 region has the DNA TGTGCCAGCAGTCTCGACAGGGCCTACAATGAGCAGTTCTTC. This chain uses TRBV12-3 or TRBV12-4 with TRBJ2-1; 7 nucleotides agree with TRBD1. This CDR3 is built from 14 residues. V dropped 5 bases and J dropped 2; count of bases not matched to a gene: 3.